There are many counts of the clone carrying this T cell receptor (beta chain). The antigen remains unidentified. As the CDR3 is not closed by the conserved phenylalanine or tryptophan, this likely results from a read error. The DNA is left out, because the CDR3 cannot be placed on it with certainty; the CDR3 is given as TCRdb lists it. All of the isolated RNA was reverse transcribed, so expressed TCRB transcripts were sequenced. Libraries were prepared by immunoSEQ multiplex PCR; TCRdb keeps only in-frame clonotypes and omits some of them. In the table there are nearly 350,000 clones, around 9% of which are singletons. The CDR3 spans 13 residues, counting both ends. Germline V CDR1 and CDR2: MNHNS, SASEGT. The data were obtained in a study of beta chain features in type 1 diabetes. General study points: Comparison showed that naive, central memory and Treg TCRB repertoires appeared more similar among patients than among healthy donors. Within each of all four CD4+ subsets, Type 1 diabetes patients had TCRB CDR3s that were moderately but significantly shorter.

Post-sort purity exceeded 95% for all sorted populations. This chain joins TRBV6-1 and TRBJ2-4; the table's D call TRBD2 went unverified against the DNA. The sequenced sample consisted of central memory CD4+ T cells from blood. This TCR was sampled from a man younger than 40 with type 1 diabetes. CDR3: CASSEASGTSVYI.